The sequence of this T cell receptor beta chain was determined in a study of CD8 T cells in ankylosing spondylitis. Study-wide results and caveats: Both synovial fluid and blood in reactive arthritis had previously been reported to carry some motif variants. From matched ankylosing spondylitis synovial fluid, disease-linked clones were reportedly recovered at significantly enriched levels. Seemingly characteristic of ankylosing spondylitis blood was a TCR beta motif consisting of under 10 highly homologous variants.

Concerning this clonotype: Its target is not known.

Quantitative 5'-RACE with molecular barcodes generated TCR beta libraries. TCRdb passed the 5' RACE reads through MiXCR, listing each CDR3 protein once. The table has 400,000 to 450,000 distinct CDR3 sequences, more than 15% seen once. The source material was blood, either unsorted or a sorted T cell fraction (not recorded which). The sequence was collected from a male donor with ankylosing spondylitis.

The CDR3 loop reads CASSPLAGSSYEQYF. The CDR3 DNA reads TGCGCCAGCAGCCCGTTAGCGGGTAGCTCCTACGAGCAGTACTTC. The chain recombines TRBV5-1 with TRBJ2-7; 7 nucleotides agree with TRBD2. CDR3 length: 15 residues. With V trimmed by 4 bases and J by 0 bases, 7 bases remained unmatched. Germline CDR1 SGHRS, CDR2 YFSETQ.